What follows are 3 T cell receptor beta chains derived from one specimen sequenced in a study of shared clonotypes between healthy human individuals. Produced via immunoSEQ multiplex PCR; TCRdb's table is partial and in-frame only. The data contain about 1.4 million clones, around 95% of them seen just once; the ten biggest clones take up roughly 1.2%. The sequenced material came from naive CD4+ T cells sorted from blood. Subset: CD45RA+ positively selected. These receptors were collected from a man aged 30 to 45 in good health.

The J gene is TRBJ2-7, the V gene TRBV4-3, with TRBD1 matching over 8 bases. Germline V lookup: CDR1 LGHNA, CDR2 YSLEER. This CDR3 comprises 14 residues. V shed 4 bases, J shed 5 bases, and the junction held 7 bases outside the gene matches. The CDR3, as DNA: TGCGCCAGCAGCCGTGGACAGGGACTGGACGAGCAGTACTTC. Its protein is CASSRGQGLDEQYF.

The rearrangement uses TRBV6-5 and TRBJ1-4; 10 bases fit TRBD1. CDR1 is MNHEY and CDR2 is SVGAGI in the germline V gene. J gave up 7 bases and V 3 bases, and 8 bases lay outside the gene matches. There are 16 residues in the CDR3. CDR3 region: CASSYVPGQGREKLFF. CDR3 coding DNA: TGTGCCAGCAGTTATGTACCGGGACAGGGGCGTGAAAAACTGTTTTTT.

The CDR3 nucleotides are TGTGCCTGGAGGACTAGCGAGCGAGGTACGCAGTATTTT. Translation: CAWRTSERGTQYF. The chain recombines TRBV30 with TRBJ2-3; 8 bases agree with TRBD2. There are 13 residues in the CDR3. Germline V lookup: CDR1 GTSNPN, CDR2 SVGIG (reference sequence). Germline trimming cut 3 bases from V and 8 bases from J; bases unmatched to any gene: 7.